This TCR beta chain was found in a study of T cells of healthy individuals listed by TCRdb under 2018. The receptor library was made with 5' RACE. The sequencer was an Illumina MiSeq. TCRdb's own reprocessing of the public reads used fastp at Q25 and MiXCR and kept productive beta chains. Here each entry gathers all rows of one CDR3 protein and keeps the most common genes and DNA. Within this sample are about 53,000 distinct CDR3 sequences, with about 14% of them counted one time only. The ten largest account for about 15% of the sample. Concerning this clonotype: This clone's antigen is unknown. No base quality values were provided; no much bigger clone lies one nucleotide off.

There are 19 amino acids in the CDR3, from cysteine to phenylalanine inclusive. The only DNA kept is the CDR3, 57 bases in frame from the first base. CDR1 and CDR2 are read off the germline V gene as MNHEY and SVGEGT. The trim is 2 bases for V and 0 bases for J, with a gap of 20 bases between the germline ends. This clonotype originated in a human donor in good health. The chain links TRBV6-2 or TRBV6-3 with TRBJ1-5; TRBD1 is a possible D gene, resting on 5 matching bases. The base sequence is TGTGCCAGCAGTTACGGGAGGGCCACGGGGCTTTATAGCAATCAGCCCCAGCATTTT. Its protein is CASSYGRATGLYSNQPQHF.